The 19 T cell receptor beta chains reported below all come from one sample, sequenced in a study of lymphopenia after photon versus proton radiotherapy. Sequencing was performed with immunoSEQ multiplex PCR; in TCRdb, only in-frame clones are kept and a portion is missing. The sample carries about 40,000 clones, around 84% recorded once. The sample in question was peripheral blood, obtained from a patient treated with proton-based radiotherapy. These receptors all stem from a woman between 70 and 85 years old with pancreatic cancer. Some clones in this sample may be carry-over from other donors' samples.

The chain joins TRBV15 to TRBJ1-2, with 7 positions matching TRBD1. Germline values: CDR1 LNHNV, CDR2 YYDKDF (reference sequence). J lost 6 bases, V lost 0 bases, and 4 bases had no gene match. The CDR3 has 14 residues. CDR3 protein: CATSREGQGDGYTF. For the CDR3, the DNA is TGTGCCACCAGCAGAGAGGGGCAGGGGGATGGCTACACCTTC. The full variable domain, rest sourced from reference TRBV15 and TRBJ1-2, is DAMVIQNPRYQVTQFGKPVTLSCSQTLNHNVMYWYQQKSSQAPKLLFHYYDKDFNNEADTPDNFQSRRPNTSFCFLDIRSPGLGDTAMYLCATSREGQGDGYTFGSGTRLTVV.

This clone has only one observation. This chain joins TRBV14 and TRBJ2-7; 11 positions agree with TRBD2. Germline V gives CDR1 SGHDN, CDR2 FVKESK. The CDR3 is 15 amino acids. CDR3 sequence: CASSPKKPTSGSDAV. In DNA form, the CDR3 reads TGTGCCAGCAGCCCAAAAAAACCAACTAGCGGGAGCGACGCCGTC.

The rearrangement uses TRBV19 and TRBJ1-1, with D possibly matching TRBD1 (5 bases). V gave up 5 bases and J gave up 6 bases, with 19 bases separating them. The CDR3 covers 15 residues. Germline V gene sequence: CDR1 LNHDA, CDR2 SQIVND (reference sequence). CDR3 in amino acids: CASSDRDRRGAEAFF. The CDR3 DNA reads TGTGCCAGTAGTGACCGGGACCGAAGGGGTGCTGAAGCTTTCTTT.

The rearrangement joins TRBV14 to TRBJ2-5; D remains unclear. V was shortened by 2 bases and J by 4 bases, with 8 bases between the two germline ends. This CDR3 is built from 13 residues. In germline, CDR1 is SGHDN, CDR2 FVKESK. DNA for the CDR3: TGTGCCAGCAGCCAACTGGGTACAGAGACCCAGTACTTC. Protein sequence: CASSQLGTETQYF.

The rearrangement uses TRBV27 and TRBJ1-2; no firm D call. The CDR3 contains 12 residues. V dropped 2 bases and J dropped 0 bases, with 1 base sitting between them. Germline V gene data show CDR1 as MNHEY and CDR2 as SMNVEV (reference sequence). Written as DNA, the CDR3 is TGTGCCAGCAGTTTAGCTAACTATGGCTACACCTTC. It is translated as CASSLANYGYTF.

V usage is TRBV5-1 and J usage is TRBJ2-2, with D perhaps matching TRBD2 (6 bases). Germline loops: CDR1 SGHRS, CDR2 YFSETQ. This CDR3 region has 15 residues. Trimming left V 5 bases short and J 4 bases short, with 15 bases between. The CDR3 spells CASSQGGTATGELFF. CDR3 bases: TGCGCCAGCAGTCAGGGCGGGACGGCCACCGGGGAGCTGTTTTTT.

A note on this clone: The sample has other DNA sequences that encode this CDR3 too. The genes are TRBV10-3 and TRBJ2-3, with TRBD2 matching 12 bases. The germline V gene encodes CDR1 ENHRY and CDR2 SYGVKD. The CDR3 totals 16 residues. The J segment lost 3 bases and the V segment lost 6 bases, leaving 7 bases of the junction unmatched. CDR3 amino acids: CAIREGLAGRTDTQYF. CDR3 coding DNA: TGTGCCATCAGGGAGGGACTAGCGGGCCGGACAGATACGCAGTATTTT.

The chain employs TRBV6-1 and TRBJ2-2, with 8 bases matching TRBD2. The V gene's germline CDR1 is MNHNS and CDR2 SASEGT. The CDR3 runs 14 residues. V dropped 4 bases and J dropped 5; count of bases not matched to a gene: 3. CDR3 region: CASSAGGRTGELFF. The CDR3 DNA is TGTGCCAGCAGTGCGGGAGGGCGGACCGGGGAGCTGTTTTTT.

The chain combines TRBV27 with TRBJ1-1; D ambiguous. Trimming took off 6 bases at V and 1 base at J, with 9 bases between the two ends. The CDR3 covers 13 residues. Germline CDR1 MNHEY, CDR2 SMNVEV (reference sequence). Here the CDR3 reads CASSVPGNTEAFF. In DNA, the CDR3 is TGTGCCAGCAGCGTCCCTGGGAACACTGAAGCTTTCTTT.

The CDR3 is CAWSVVTTYEQYF. The CDR3 bases are TGTGCCTGGAGTGTGGTCACAACCTACGAGCAGTACTTC. The rearrangement uses TRBV30 and TRBJ2-7; no reliable D call. Germline values: CDR1 GTSNPN, CDR2 SVGIG (reference sequence). The CDR3 contains 13 residues. V was shortened by 0 bases and J by 2 bases, with 8 bases between the two germline ends.

CDR3 nucleotides: TGCGCCACATCCGCAGGGACTAGCGGGTCCGGCACAGATACGCAGTATTTT. Translated: CATSAGTSGSGTDTQYF. J is TRBJ2-3 and V is TRBV10-1, with 12 bases lining up with TRBD2. The V and J ends lost 10 bases and 1 base, in that order; junction bases with no gene match: 12. Germline assignment: CDR1 WNHNN and CDR2 SYGVQD (reference sequence). The CDR3 contains 17 residues.

The chain uses TRBV7-3 and TRBJ1-1, with a tentative D call TRBD1 (5 bases). Germline V gene sequence: CDR1 SGHTA, CDR2 FQGTGA. The CDR3 is 15 amino acids. V lost 3 bases, J lost 4 bases, and 15 bases lay in between. The CDR3 DNA is TGTGCCAGCAGCTTGATGGGGACGGGGAGCACTGAAGCTTTCTTT. It specifies CASSLMGTGSTEAFF.

The V and J genes are TRBV11-1 and TRBJ2-7; no definite D call. The V end was cut by 5 bases, the J end by 3 bases, with 8 bases between. This CDR3 is built from 12 residues. Per germline, CDR1 SGHAT and CDR2 FQDESV (reference sequence). The CDR3 DNA is TGTGCCAGCAGCCGGTGGAGCTACGAGCAGTACTTC. Translation: CASSRWSYEQYF.

The J gene is TRBJ2-1, the V gene TRBV28, with D maybe TRBD1 (5 bases). V lost 7 bases and J lost 7, with 20 bases in between. From germline, CDR1 is MDHEN and CDR2 SYDVKM. CDR3 length: 15 amino acids. CDR3 DNA: TGTGCCAGCACCAATGCGGCAGGGTCGAAAAATGAGCAGTTCTTC. This codes for CASTNAAGSKNEQFF.

The chain links TRBV18 to TRBJ1-5; D not resolved. The CDR3 runs to 20 residues. The germline V gene has CDR1 KGHSH and CDR2 LQKENI. Trimming left V 2 bases short and J 2 bases short, with 25 bases between. CDR3 residues: CASSPRILGLRVEGNQPQHF. DNA for the CDR3: TGTGCCAGCTCACCAAGGATTTTAGGCTTAAGGGTGGAAGGCAATCAGCCCCAGCATTTT.

The chain has TRBV10-1 and TRBJ2-1, with TRBD2 matching over 11 bases. Trimming at V came to 5 bases and at J to 7 bases, leaving 4 bases not matched to a gene. Looked up from germline, CDR1 is WNHNN and CDR2 is SYGVQD (reference sequence). CDR3 length equals 14 residues. The CDR3 nucleotides are TGCGCCAGCAGTCCTAGCGGGGGGTTAAATGAGCAGTTCTTC. Translated, it gives CASSPSGGLNEQFF.

The chain links TRBV6-6 to TRBJ1-1; 7 bases align to TRBD1. The CDR3 has 12 residues. Germline loops: CDR1 MNHNY, CDR2 SVGAGI (reference sequence). J gave up 10 bases and V 0 bases, and 2 bases lay outside the gene matches. CDR3 residues: CASSYSPGGAFF. In DNA form, the CDR3 reads TGTGCCAGCAGTTACTCGCCAGGGGGAGCTTTCTTT.

The chain couples TRBV30 to TRBJ2-4; D not certain. Germline CDR1 is GTSNPN and CDR2 is SVGIG (reference sequence). The CDR3 consists of 11 residues. V lost 5 bases and J 10 bases, leaving 12 bases between the germline ends. Written as DNA, the CDR3 is TGTGCCTGGGCCCAGGACCTGATTCAGTACTTC. It translates to CAWAQDLIQYF.

As concerns this clone: One junction end disagrees with the germline gene, perhaps due to a read error. The CDR3 sequence: CASGGENIYDEQFF. The CDR3 DNA reads as TGTGCCAGCGGGGGTGAGAACATCTACGATGAGCAGTTCTTC. V gene TRBV6-1 combines with J gene TRBJ2-1, with D perhaps matching TRBD1 or TRBD2 (5 bases each). Germline V lookup: CDR1 MNHNS, CDR2 SASEGT. The CDR3 contains 14 residues.